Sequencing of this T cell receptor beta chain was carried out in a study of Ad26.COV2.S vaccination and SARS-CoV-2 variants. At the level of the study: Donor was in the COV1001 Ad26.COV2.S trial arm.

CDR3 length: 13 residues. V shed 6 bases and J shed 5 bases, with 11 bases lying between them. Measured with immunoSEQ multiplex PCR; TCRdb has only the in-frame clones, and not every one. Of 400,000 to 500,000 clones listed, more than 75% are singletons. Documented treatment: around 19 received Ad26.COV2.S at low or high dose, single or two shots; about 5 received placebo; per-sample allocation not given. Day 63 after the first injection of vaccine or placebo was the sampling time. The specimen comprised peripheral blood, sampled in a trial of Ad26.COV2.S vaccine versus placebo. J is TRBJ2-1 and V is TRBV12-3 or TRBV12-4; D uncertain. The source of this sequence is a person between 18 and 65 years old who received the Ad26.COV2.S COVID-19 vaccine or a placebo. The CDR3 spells CASRWGRHNEQFF. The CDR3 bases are TGTGCCAGCAGATGGGGAAGACACAATGAGCAGTTCTTC.